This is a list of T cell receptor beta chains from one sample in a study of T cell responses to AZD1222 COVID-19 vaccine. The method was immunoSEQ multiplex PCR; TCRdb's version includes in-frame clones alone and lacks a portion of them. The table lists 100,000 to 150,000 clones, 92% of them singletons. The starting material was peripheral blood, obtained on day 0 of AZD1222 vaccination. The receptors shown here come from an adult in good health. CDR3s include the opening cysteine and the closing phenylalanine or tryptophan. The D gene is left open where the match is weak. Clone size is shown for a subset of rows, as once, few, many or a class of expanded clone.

CAFRVNTEAFF,TGTGCATTCAGGGTGAACACTGAAGCTTTCTTT,TRBV6-5,TRBJ1-1,-,-
CASSLYFSWGLSGDSTDTQYF,TGTGCCAGCAGTTTATATTTTTCATGGGGGCTTAGCGGAGATAGCACAGATACGCAGTATTTT,TRBV28,TRBJ2-3,-,-
CASSPRTSGRSGSYNEQFF,TGTGCCAGCAGCCCCCGGACTAGCGGGAGGAGTGGATCCTACAATGAGCAGTTCTTC,TRBV9,TRBJ2-1,-,TRBD2
CASSLTDIGKLFF,TGTGCCAGCAGCTTAACGGACATCGGAAAACTGTTTTTT,TRBV7-6,TRBJ1-4,-,-
CASSDTAQDKQFF,TGTGCCAGCAGTGATACGGCACAGGATAAGCAGTTCTTC,TRBV6-4,TRBJ2-1,few,-
CASSVAGGLSNSPLHF,TGTGCCAGCAGCGTAGCTGGTGGCCTTTCCAATTCACCCCTCCACTTT,TRBV9,TRBJ1-6,-,-
CASRPLTGGGQPQHF,TGTGCCAGCAGACCCCTAACAGGGGGCGGGCAGCCCCAGCATTTT,TRBV6-5,TRBJ1-5,-,TRBD1
CASSRDSYLYGTGEYF,TGTGCCAGCAGCAGGGACAGCTATTTGTATGGGACCGGGGAGTACTTC,TRBV28,TRBJ2-7,-,TRBD1
CAISTGTAYNEQFF,TGTGCCATCAGTACCGGGACAGCCTACAATGAGCAGTTCTTC,TRBV10-3,TRBJ2-1,-,TRBD1
CASSQDLDIYGYTF,TGTGCCAGCAGCCAAGATCTGGACATCTATGGCTACACCTTC,TRBV3-1/TRBV3-2,TRBJ1-2,-,-
CASGTVPLPEKLFF,TGTGCCAGCGGGACCGTTCCTCTACCCGAAAAACTGTTTTTT,TRBV7-9,TRBJ1-4,once,-
CASSLRMGLARDTQYF,TGTGCCAGCAGCCTTAGAATGGGACTAGCGAGAGATACGCAGTATTTT,TRBV7-9,TRBJ2-3,once,TRBD2
CASSELAGRLGDTQYF,TGTGCCAGCAGTGAACTAGCGGGACGTTTGGGAGATACGCAGTATTTT,TRBV6-1,TRBJ2-3,-,TRBD2
CSVGTGAPYEQYF,TGCAGCGTGGGGACAGGGGCTCCCTACGAGCAGTACTTC,TRBV29-1,TRBJ2-7,-,TRBD1
CASSPGTGGVYEQYF,TGTGCCAGCTCCCCCGGGACAGGGGGAGTCTACGAGCAGTACTTC,TRBV6-5,TRBJ2-7,-,TRBD1